These T cell receptor beta chains were read from a single sample in a study of type 1 regulatory T cells. TCRdb re-analysed the reads in MiXCR, keeping a single row per CDR3 protein. The data show tens of thousands of distinct CDR3 sequences, 49% seen once. For these TCRs, the target antigens are not known. The sequencing sample was made of cultured non-Tr1 T cells, either the whole culture or a sorted T cell fraction (not recorded which). The receptors stem from a human donor in good health. Both conserved end residues are part of each CDR3. D genes are given only for firm matches. Clone sizes are given selectively: once, few, many, or a class where the clone is expanded.

V gene	clone size	D gene	J gene	CDR3 protein	CDR3 DNA
TRBV12-3/TRBV12-4	NA	TRBD1	TRBJ2-1	CASSSPGTGLSNEQFF	TGTGCCAGCAGTTCCCCCGGGACAGGGCTGTCCAATGAGCAGTTCTTC
TRBV7-2	NA	NA	TRBJ1-2	CASSLRGFDGYTF	TGTGCCAGCAGCCTGAGGGGTTTCGATGGCTACACCTTC
TRBV12-3/TRBV12-4	NA	NA	TRBJ2-1	CASSSQGVSSYNEQFF	TGTGCCAGCAGTTCCCAGGGTGTAAGCTCCTACAATGAGCAGTTCTTC
TRBV5-1	NA	TRBD2	TRBJ2-1	CASSLATSGGLNEQFF	TGCGCCAGCAGCTTGGCGACTAGCGGGGGCCTCAATGAGCAGTTCTTC
TRBV4-1	few	NA	TRBJ2-5	CASSQDPGAEETQYF	TGCGCCAGCAGCCAAGACCCGGGGGCTGAAGAGACCCAGTACTTC
TRBV20-1	once	TRBD2	TRBJ2-3	CSARDFSLAYTDTQYF	TGCAGTGCTAGAGATTTCTCACTAGCGTACACAGATACGCAGTATTTT
TRBV12-3/TRBV12-4	NA	NA	TRBJ2-6	CATEAGTHFSSGANVLTF	TGTGCCACTGAGGCCGGGACCCACTTCTCCTCCGGGGCCAACGTCCTGACTTTC
TRBV24-1	NA	NA	TRBJ1-2	CATSDLPGRGYGYTF	TGTGCCACCAGTGATTTGCCGGGGCGCGGGTATGGCTACACCTTC
TRBV18	NA	TRBD2	TRBJ2-3	CASSPLGGTSTDTQYF	TGTGCCAGCTCACCACTGGGAGGGACTAGCACAGATACGCAGTATTTT
TRBV20-1	many	NA	TRBJ2-1	CSARDSYYNEQFF	TGCAGTGCTAGAGACAGTTATTACAATGAGCAGTTCTTC
TRBV7-2	few	NA	TRBJ2-2	CASSYTNTGELFF	TGTGCCAGCAGCTACACGAACACCGGGGAGCTGTTTTTT
TRBV3-1	few	NA	TRBJ1-2	CASSLTQGEYGYTF	TGTGCCAGCAGCCTCACACAGGGAGAGTATGGCTACACCTTC
TRBV20-1	NA	NA	TRBJ1-1	CSAPTPGDWWAFF	TGCAGTGCTCCAACCCCCGGTGACTGGTGGGCTTTCTTT
TRBV28	NA	NA	TRBJ2-5	CASNYAGANQETQYF	TGTGCCAGCAACTATGCGGGGGCCAACCAAGAGACCCAGTACTTC
TRBV12-3/TRBV12-4	NA	TRBD1	TRBJ1-1	CASSSGQGWDTEAFF	TGTGCCAGCAGTTCCGGACAGGGATGGGACACTGAAGCTTTCTTT
TRBV11-2	NA	NA	TRBJ2-3	CASSLDPLGTQYF	TGTGCCAGCAGCTTAGATCCTTTGGGAACGCAGTATTTT
TRBV12-3/TRBV12-4	NA	NA	TRBJ1-5	CASSSLQSYNQPQHF	TGTGCCAGCAGTTCCCTACAGAGCTACAATCAGCCCCAGCATTTT
TRBV4-1	NA	NA	TRBJ1-2	CASSQEGQLYGYTF	TGCGCCAGCAGCCAAGAGGGGCAGCTCTATGGCTACACCTTC
TRBV20-1	NA	NA	TRBJ1-4	CSLGLAEATNEKLFF	TGCAGTTTAGGTTTGGCGGAGGCAACTAATGAAAAACTGTTTTTT
TRBV19	NA	NA	TRBJ2-7	CASSTGQWGEQYF	TGTGCCAGTAGCACAGGGCAATGGGGCGAGCAGTACTTC
TRBV5-5	few	NA	TRBJ1-3	CASSLTGNPGNTIYF	TGTGCCAGCAGCTTAACAGGGAATCCTGGAAACACCATATATTTT
TRBV7-9	NA	NA	TRBJ1-2	CASDGGKSAWGYTF	TGTGCCTCGGACGGAGGAAAATCTGCATGGGGCTACACCTTC
TRBV6-1	NA	TRBD2	TRBJ2-3	CASTQGASGGLTDTQYF	TGTGCCAGCACCCAAGGGGCTAGCGGGGGCCTCACAGATACGCAGTATTTT
TRBV30	NA	NA	TRBJ1-2	CAWTRNYGYTF	TGTGCCTGGACACGGAACTATGGCTACACCTTC
TRBV7-8	medium-sized	NA	TRBJ1-1	CASSLEARNTEAFF	TGTGCCAGCAGCTTAGAGGCCCGGAACACTGAAGCTTTCTTT
TRBV29-1	few	NA	TRBJ2-2	CSVAKGGRTGELFF	TGCAGCGTTGCAAAAGGGGGGAGGACCGGGGAGCTGTTTTTT
TRBV12-3/TRBV12-4	few	NA	TRBJ1-1	CASSLRAEGTEAFF	TGTGCCAGCAGTTTACGGGCAGAGGGGACTGAAGCTTTCTTT
TRBV5-1	NA	TRBD2	TRBJ2-2	CASRLAGANTGELFF	TGCGCCAGCAGGCTAGCGGGGGCAAACACCGGGGAGCTGTTTTTT
TRBV7-3	NA	TRBD2	TRBJ2-3	CASSLLPGGIAGGPDTQYF	TGTGCCAGCAGCTTATTACCCGGGGGGATAGCGGGGGGGCCAGATACGCAGTATTTT